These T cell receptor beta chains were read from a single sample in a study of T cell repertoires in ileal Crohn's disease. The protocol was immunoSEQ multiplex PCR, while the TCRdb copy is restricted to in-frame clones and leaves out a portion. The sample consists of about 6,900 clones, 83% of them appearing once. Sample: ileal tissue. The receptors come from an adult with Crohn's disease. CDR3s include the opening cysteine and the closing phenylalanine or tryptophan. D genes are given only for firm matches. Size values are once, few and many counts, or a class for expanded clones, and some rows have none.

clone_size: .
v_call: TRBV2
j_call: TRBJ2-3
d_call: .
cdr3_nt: TGTGCCAGCAGGCCCGAGGCAGTCCCCACAGATACGCAGTATTTT
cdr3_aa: CASRPEAVPTDTQYF

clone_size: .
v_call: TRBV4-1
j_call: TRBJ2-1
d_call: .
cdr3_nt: TGCGCCAGCAGCCAAGATAGGAGGTTTGAGCAGTTCTTC
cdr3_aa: CASSQDRRFEQFF

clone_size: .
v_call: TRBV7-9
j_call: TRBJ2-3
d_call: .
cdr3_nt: TGTGCCAGCAGCTTAGCGCGTGGGGCTACGCAGTATTTT
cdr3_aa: CASSLARGATQYF

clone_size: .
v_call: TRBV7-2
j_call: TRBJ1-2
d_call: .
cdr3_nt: TGTGCCAGCAGCCGGCCGGAGCGGATTTATGGCTACACCTTC
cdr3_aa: CASSRPERIYGYTF

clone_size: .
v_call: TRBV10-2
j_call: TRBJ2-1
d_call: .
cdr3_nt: TGCGCCAGCCGTTGGGCCTTCCACAATGAGCAGTTCTTC
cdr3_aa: CASRWAFHNEQFF

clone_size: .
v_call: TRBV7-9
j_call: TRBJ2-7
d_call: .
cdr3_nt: TGTGCCAGCAGCTTAGGAGACTCGAAGTACGACGAGCAGTACTTC
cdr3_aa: CASSLGDSKYDEQYF

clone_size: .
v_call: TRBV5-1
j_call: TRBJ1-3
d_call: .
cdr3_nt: TGCGCCAGCAGCCCCCAGGCCTACTCTGGAAACACCATATATTTT
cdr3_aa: CASSPQAYSGNTIYF

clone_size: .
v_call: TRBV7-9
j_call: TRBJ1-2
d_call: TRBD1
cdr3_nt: TGTGCCAGCAGCTCGGGACAGGGGTTTAGTATAAGCTACACCTTC
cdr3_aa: CASSSGQGFSISYTF

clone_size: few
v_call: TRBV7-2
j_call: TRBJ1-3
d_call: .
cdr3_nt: TGTGCCAGCAGCTTTTCGGGACAAGTCTCTGGAAACACCATATATTTT
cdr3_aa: CASSFSGQVSGNTIYF

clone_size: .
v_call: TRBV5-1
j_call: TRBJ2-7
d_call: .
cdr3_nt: TGCGCCAGCAGCTTTCAAACAGGGACGAGGGAGCAGTACTTC
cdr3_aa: CASSFQTGTREQYF

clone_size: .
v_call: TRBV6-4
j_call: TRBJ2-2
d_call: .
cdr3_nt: TGTGCCAGCAGTGAAGCCGGGACCGGGGAGCTGTTTTTT
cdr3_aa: CASSEAGTGELFF

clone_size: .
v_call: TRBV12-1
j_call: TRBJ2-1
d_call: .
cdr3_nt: TGTGCCAGCAGCTCGCCCGCCCTCGGGAGAGACTACAATGAGCAGTTCTTC
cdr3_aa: CASSSPALGRDYNEQFF

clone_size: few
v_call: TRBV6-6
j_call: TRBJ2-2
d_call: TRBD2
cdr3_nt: TGTGCCAGCAGTTTTCAAGGACTAGCGGGATCCGGGGAGCTGTTTTTT
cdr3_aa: CASSFQGLAGSGELFF

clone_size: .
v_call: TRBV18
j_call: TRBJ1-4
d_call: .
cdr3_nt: TGTGCCAGCTCACCAGGACAGAATGAAAAACTGTTTTTT
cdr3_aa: CASSPGQNEKLFF

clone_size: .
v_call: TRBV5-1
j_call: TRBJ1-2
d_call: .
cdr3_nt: TGCGCCAGCAGCTTACAGGGACATGGCTACACCTTC
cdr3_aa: CASSLQGHGYTF

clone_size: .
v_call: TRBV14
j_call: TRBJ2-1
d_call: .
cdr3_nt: TGTGCCAGCAGCCAAGTTCGCTACAATGAGCAGTTCTTC
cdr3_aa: CASSQVRYNEQFF

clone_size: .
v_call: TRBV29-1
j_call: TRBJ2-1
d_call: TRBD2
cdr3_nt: TGCAGCCCCTGCGAAGAGCGGGGCCCCCTAGTCGAGCAGCTCTTC
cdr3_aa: CSPCEERGPLVEQLF

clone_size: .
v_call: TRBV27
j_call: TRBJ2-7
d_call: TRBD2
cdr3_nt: TGTGCCAGCAGTCGCCCCCTAGCGGGATTCTACGAGCAGTACTTC
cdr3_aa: CASSRPLAGFYEQYF

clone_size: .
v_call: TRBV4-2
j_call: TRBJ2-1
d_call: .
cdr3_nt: TGTGCCAGCAGCCAAGAGTTAGCTAGCTCCGATGAGCAGTTCTTC
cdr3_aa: CASSQELASSDEQFF

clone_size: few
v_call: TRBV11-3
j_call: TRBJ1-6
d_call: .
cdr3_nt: TGTGCCAGCAGCTTAATCCGCTCCAGGGGCCTTTCTTCACCCCTCCACTTT
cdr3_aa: CASSLIRSRGLSSPLHF

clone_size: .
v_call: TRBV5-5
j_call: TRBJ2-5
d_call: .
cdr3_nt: TGTGCCAGCAGCTACCGCCGGGACATTGAAGGAGAGACCCAGTACTTC
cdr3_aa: CASSYRRDIEGETQYF

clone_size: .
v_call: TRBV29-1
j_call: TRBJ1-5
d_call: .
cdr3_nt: TGCAGCGTTGCTGAAACAGGGTACAATCAGCCCCAGCATTTT
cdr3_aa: CSVAETGYNQPQHF

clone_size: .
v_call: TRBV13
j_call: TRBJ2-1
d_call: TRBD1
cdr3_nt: TGTGCCAGCAGCTTAGACCCGGGGACAGGGTGGATTGAGCAGTTCTTC
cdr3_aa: CASSLDPGTGWIEQFF

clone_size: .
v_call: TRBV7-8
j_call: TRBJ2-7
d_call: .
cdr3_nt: TGTGCCAGCAGCGGGCCCGGGACTCTACTCTCCTACGAGCAGTACTTC
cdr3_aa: CASSGPGTLLSYEQYF

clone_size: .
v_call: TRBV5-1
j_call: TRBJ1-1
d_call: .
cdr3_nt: TGCGCCAGCAGCATCAACAGGGACGGGCTCACTGAAGCTTTCTTT
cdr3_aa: CASSINRDGLTEAFF

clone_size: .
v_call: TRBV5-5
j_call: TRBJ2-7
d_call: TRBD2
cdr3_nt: TGTGCCAGCAGCTTTGGGCGGAGCGGGAGCTCCTACGAGCAGTACTTC
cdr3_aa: CASSFGRSGSSYEQYF

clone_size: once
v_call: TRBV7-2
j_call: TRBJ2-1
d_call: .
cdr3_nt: TGTGCCAGCAGCCCGACTAGCTACAATGAGCAGTTCTTC
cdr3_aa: CASSPTSYNEQFF

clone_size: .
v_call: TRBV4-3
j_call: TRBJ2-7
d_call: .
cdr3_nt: TGCGCCAGCAGCCAAGATATGCTAGGCGGAATCGGCGAGCAGTACTTC
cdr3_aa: CASSQDMLGGIGEQYF

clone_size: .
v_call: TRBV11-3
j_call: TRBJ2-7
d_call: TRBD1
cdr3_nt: TGTGCCAGCAGCCCCTCGACAGGGGGCTTCAACGAGCAGTACTTC
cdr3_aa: CASSPSTGGFNEQYF

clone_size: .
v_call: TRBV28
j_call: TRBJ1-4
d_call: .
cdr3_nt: TGTGCCAGCAGTCCCGGGGGGGGGCGGAGTGAAAAACTGTTTTTT
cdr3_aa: CASSPGGGRSEKLFF

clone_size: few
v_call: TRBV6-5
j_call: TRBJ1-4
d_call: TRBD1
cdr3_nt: TGTGCCAGCAGCCTTAACAGGGGAGCTAATGAAAAACTGTTTTTT
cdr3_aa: CASSLNRGANEKLFF

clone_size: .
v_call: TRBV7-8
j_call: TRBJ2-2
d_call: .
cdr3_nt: TGTGCCAGCAGCTTATCCCAGAGGGCCATGAACACCGGGGAGCTGTTTTTT
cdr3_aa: CASSLSQRAMNTGELFF

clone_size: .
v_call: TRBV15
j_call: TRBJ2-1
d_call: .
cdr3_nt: TGTGCCACCAGCAGAGATCCGGGAGAATCCTACAATGAGCAGTTCTTC
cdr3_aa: CATSRDPGESYNEQFF

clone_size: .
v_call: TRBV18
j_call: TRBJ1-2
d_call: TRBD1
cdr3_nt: TGTGCCAGCTCACCAGGGACAGGGTACTTTAACTATGGCTACACCTTC
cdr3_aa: CASSPGTGYFNYGYTF

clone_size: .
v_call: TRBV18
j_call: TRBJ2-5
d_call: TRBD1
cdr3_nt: TGTGCCAGCTCAGCAACCGGCAGGGGGCGCAGAGAGACCCAGTACTTC
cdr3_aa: CASSATGRGRRETQYF

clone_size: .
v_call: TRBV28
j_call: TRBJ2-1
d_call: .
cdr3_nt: TGTGCCAGCAGTCCCCGGCGGGGCTCCTACAATGAGCAGTTCTTC
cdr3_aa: CASSPRRGSYNEQFF

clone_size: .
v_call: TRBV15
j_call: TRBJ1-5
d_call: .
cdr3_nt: TGTGCCACCAGCACAAAACGGGGTCAGCCCCAGCATTTT
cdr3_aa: CATSTKRGQPQHF

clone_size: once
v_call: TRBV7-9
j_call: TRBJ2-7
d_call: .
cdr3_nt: TGTGCCAGCAGCTCAGGTTTGCTCTCCTACGAGCAGTACTTC
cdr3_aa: CASSSGLLSYEQYF

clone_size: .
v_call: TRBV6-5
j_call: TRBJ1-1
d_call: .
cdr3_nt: TGTGCCAGCAGGCGAACACAGGATATGAACACTGAAGCTTTCTTT
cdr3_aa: CASRRTQDMNTEAFF

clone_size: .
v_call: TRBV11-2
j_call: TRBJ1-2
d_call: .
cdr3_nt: TGTGCCAGCAGCTTAGACAGGGGACGGAGCTACACCTTC
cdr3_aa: CASSLDRGRSYTF

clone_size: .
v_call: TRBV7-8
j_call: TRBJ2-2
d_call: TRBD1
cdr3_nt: TGTGCCAGCAGCCGCCGGGACAGGGGGTACACCGGGGAGCTGTTTTTT
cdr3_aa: CASSRRDRGYTGELFF

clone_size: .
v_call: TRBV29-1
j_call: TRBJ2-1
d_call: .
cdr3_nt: TGCAGCCTGGGCGATGAGCAGTTCTTC
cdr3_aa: CSLGDEQFF

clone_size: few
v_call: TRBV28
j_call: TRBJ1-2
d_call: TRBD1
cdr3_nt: TGTGCCAGCACCATGACAGGGAACTATGGCTACACCTTC
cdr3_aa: CASTMTGNYGYTF

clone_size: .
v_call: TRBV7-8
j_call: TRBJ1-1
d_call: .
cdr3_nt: TGTGCCAGCAGCTTAGCCCCCAGGGTTGGAGCTTTCTTT
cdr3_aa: CASSLAPRVGAFF

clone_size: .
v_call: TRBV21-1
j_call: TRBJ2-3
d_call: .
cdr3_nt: .
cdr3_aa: CASSKVGQGTSDTQYF

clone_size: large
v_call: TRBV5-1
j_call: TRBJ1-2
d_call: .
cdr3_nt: TGCGCCAGCCGGGGGGCCTTGCGCGGCTACACCTTC
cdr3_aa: CASRGALRGYTF

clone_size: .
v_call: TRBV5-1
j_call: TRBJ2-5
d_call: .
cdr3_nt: TGCGCCAGCAGGGCCGGGACTGGAGAGCAGTACTTC
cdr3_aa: CASRAGTGEQYF

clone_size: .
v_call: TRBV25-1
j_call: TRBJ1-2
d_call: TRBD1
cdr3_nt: TGTGCCAGCACTGGTAGGGGGCGCAGGAGTGGCTACACCTTC
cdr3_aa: CASTGRGRRSGYTF

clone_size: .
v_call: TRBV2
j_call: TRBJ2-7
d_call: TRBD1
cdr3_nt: TGTGCCAGCAGTCGAACCGGGACAGGGGTTGACGAGCAGTACTTC
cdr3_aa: CASSRTGTGVDEQYF

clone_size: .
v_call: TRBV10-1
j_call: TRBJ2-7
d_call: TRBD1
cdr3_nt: TGCGCCAGCAGTCGGTTGGGACAGGGTTACGACGAGCAGTACTTC
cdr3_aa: CASSRLGQGYDEQYF

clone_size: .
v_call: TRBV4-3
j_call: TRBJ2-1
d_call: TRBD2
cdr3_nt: TGCGCCAGCAGCCTAACTAGCGGCGGTTACAATGAGCAGTTCTTC
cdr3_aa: CASSLTSGGYNEQFF